The clone carrying this TCR beta chain occurred many times. This specimen comes from a study of neurological immune-mediated disorders. Synthesis of cDNA was carried out by template-switch 5'RACE. The reaction used 10-nucleotide random UMIs. A single record per CDR3 protein comes from TCRdb applying MiXCR to the 5' RACE reads. The table shows 30,000 to 40,000 distinct CDR3 sequences, with about 4.1% occurring only once. The germline gives CDR1 SEHNR, CDR2 FQNEAQ (reference sequence). V was clipped by 7 bases and J by 0 bases; unmatched bases: 7. The CDR3 sequence is 15 residues long. The clonotype was recovered from a man younger than 45 with multiple sclerosis. The specimen was PBMCs. The chain links TRBV7-9 to TRBJ2-3; TRBD1 aligns across 7 bases. CDR3 DNA sequence: TGTGCCAGCACCAAGGGGACAGCTAGCACAGATACGCAGTATTTT. This sequence encodes CASTKGTASTDTQYF.